This T cell receptor beta chain was found in a study of T cell repertoires in cytomegalovirus infection. On the study more broadly: An indication of both CMV infection and matching HLA type came from public TCR beta signatures.

One entry per CDR3 protein, called by TCRdb with MiXCR from the reads. Among 150,000 or so distinct CDR3 sequences listed, more than 15% were seen once. The CDR3 consists of 19 residues. CDR1 MNHEY and CDR2 SVGEGT come from the germline V gene. Trimming at V came to 0 bases and at J to 0 bases, leaving 13 bases not matched to a gene. This clonotype was detected only a few times. The chain carries TRBV6-2 or TRBV6-3 and TRBJ2-7; 8 bases fit TRBD2. The sequence was obtained from a human donor in good health (CMV status not recorded). Some clones in this sample may be carry-over from other donors' samples. Sequences were obtained from CD8+ T cells from PBMCs. The CDR3 DNA sequence: TGTGCCAGCAGTTACTCGATATTACTAGCGGCGTCCCTCTCCTACGAGCAGTACTTC. Protein sequence: CASSYSILLAASLSYEQYF.